This T cell receptor beta chain was sequenced in a study of OX40 agonist ivuxolimab in advanced cancers. Study information: Participants, approximately 81% male, averaged around 60 years of age, ranging from about 23 to 90.

This CDR3 spans 15 amino acids. Germline CDR1 reads ENHRY; CDR2 reads SYGVKD. V was shortened by 4 bases and J by 1 base, with 14 bases between the two germline ends. Sequenced by immunoSEQ multiplex PCR; TCRdb stores in-frame clones only, minus some. The sample lists some 80,000 clones, around nine tenths occurring once. This clonotype was sampled from an adult with an advanced solid tumor such as melanoma, head and neck, liver or kidney cancer. The gene calls are TRBV10-3 and TRBJ2-7; possible D gene TRBD1, 7 bases. This sample comprised CD4+ or CD8+ T cells sorted from blood, obtained in a trial of the OX40 agonist ivuxolimab. The CDR3 protein is CAISGGDSSSYEQYF. For the CDR3, the DNA is TGTGCCATCAGTGGGGGGGACAGCTCTTCCTACGAGCAGTACTTC.